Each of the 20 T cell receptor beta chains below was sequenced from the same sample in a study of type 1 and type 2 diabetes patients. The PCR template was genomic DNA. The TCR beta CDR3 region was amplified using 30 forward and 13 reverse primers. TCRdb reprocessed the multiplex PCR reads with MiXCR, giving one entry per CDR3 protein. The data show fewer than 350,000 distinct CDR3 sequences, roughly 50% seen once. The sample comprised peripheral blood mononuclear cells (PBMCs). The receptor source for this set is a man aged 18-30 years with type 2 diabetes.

CDR3 nucleotides: TGTGCCAGTAGTATTACCTTTGAAGATTCACCCCTCCACTTT. Amino acids: CASSITFEDSPLHF. The rearrangement links TRBV19 to TRBJ1-6; D is ambiguous. This CDR3 comprises 14 residues. CDR1 is LNHDA and CDR2 is SQIVND in the germline V gene (reference sequence). V dropped 3 bases and J dropped 8 bases, with 11 bases sitting between them.

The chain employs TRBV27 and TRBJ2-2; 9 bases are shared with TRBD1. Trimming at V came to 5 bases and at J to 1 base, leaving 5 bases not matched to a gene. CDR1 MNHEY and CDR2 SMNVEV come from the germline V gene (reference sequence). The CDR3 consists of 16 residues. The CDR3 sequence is CASSRADRGNTGELFF. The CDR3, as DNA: TGTGCCAGCAGTCGGGCGGACAGGGGGAACACCGGGGAGCTGTTTTTT.

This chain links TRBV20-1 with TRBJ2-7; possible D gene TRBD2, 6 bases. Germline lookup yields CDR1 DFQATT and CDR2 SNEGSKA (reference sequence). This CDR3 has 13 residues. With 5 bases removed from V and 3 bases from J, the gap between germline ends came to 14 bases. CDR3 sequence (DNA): TGCAGTGCTGGAGGGGCTATGGGCTACGAGCAGTACTTC. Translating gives CSAGGAMGYEQYF.

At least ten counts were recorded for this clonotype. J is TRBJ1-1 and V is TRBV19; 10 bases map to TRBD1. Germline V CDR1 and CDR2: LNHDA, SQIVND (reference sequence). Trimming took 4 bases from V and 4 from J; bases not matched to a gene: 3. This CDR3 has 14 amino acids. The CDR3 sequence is CASSRGQGITEAFF. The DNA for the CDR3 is TGTGCCAGTAGTAGGGGACAGGGGATCACTGAAGCTTTCTTT. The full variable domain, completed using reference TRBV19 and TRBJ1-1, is DGGITQSPKYLFRKEGQNVTLSCEQNLNHDAMYWYRQDPGQGLRLIYYSQIVNDFQKGDIAEGYSVSREKKESFPLTVTSAQKNPTAFYLCASSRGQGITEAFFGQGTRLTVV.

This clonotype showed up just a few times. For the CDR3, the DNA is TGCAGTGCTAGCCCCTGGAGGGGCGGAGGTATCAATGAGCAGTTCTTC. Translation: CSASPWRGGGINEQFF. The rearrangement uses TRBV20-1 and TRBJ2-1, with a tentative D call TRBD2 (6 bases). The length of the CDR3 is 16 residues. Trimming took 3 bases from V and 6 from J, leaving 21 bases between them. CDR1 and CDR2 (germline): DFQATT, SNEGSKA (reference sequence).

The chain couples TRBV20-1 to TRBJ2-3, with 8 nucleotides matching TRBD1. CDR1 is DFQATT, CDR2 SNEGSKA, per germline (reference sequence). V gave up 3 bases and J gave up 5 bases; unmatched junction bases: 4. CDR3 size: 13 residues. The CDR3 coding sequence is TGCAGTGCTAGCAGGGGGCGTATAGATACGCAGTATTTT. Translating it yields CSASRGRIDTQYF.

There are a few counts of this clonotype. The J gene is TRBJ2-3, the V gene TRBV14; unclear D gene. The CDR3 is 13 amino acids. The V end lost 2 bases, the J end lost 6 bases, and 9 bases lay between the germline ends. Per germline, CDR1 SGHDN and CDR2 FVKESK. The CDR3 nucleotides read TGTGCCAGCAGCCAATACTTTCTGGATACGCAGTATTTT. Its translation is CASSQYFLDTQYF.

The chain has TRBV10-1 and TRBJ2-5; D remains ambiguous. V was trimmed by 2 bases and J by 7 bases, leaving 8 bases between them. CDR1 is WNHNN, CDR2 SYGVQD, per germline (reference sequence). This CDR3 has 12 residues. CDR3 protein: CASSEQAGTQYF. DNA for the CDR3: TGCGCCAGCAGTGAGCAGGCTGGGACCCAGTACTTC.

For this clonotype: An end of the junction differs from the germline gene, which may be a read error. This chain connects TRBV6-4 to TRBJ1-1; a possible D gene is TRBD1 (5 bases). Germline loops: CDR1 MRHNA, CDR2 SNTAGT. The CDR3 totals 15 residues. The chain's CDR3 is CASSYSRDGNTEAFF. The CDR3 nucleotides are TGTGCCAGCAGTTACTCGAGGGACGGGAACACTGAAGCTTTCTTT.

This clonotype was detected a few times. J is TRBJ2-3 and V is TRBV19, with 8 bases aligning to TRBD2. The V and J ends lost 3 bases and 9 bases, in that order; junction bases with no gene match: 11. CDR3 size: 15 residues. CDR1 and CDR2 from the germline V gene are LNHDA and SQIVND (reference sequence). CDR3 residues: CASSIAGGSGGTQYF. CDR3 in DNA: TGTGCCAGTAGTATCGCGGGAGGATCGGGAGGGACGCAGTATTTT.

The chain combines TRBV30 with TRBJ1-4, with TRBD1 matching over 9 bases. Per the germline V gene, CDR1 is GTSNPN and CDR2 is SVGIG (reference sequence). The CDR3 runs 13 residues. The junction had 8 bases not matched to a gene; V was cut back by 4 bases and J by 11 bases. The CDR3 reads CAWMKGTGGKLFF. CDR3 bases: TGTGCCTGGATGAAGGGAACAGGGGGCAAACTGTTTTTT.

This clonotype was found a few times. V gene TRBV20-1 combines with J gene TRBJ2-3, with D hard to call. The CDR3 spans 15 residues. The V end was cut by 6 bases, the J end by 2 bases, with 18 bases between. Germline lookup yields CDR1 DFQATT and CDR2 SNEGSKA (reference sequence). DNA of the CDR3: TGCAGTGCCAACGACCTGCTTTGGGACACAGATACGCAGTATTTT. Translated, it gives CSANDLLWDTDTQYF.

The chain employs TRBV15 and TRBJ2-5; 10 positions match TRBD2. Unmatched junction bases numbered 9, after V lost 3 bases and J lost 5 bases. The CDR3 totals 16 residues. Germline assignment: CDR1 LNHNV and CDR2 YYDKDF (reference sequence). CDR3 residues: CATSSPEREGRETQYF. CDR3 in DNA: TGTGCCACCAGCAGTCCCGAGCGGGAGGGCCGGGAGACCCAGTACTTC.

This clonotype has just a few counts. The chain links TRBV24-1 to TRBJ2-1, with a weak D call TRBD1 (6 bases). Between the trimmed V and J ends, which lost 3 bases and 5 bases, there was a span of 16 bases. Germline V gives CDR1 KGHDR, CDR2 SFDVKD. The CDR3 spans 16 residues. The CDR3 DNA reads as TGTGCCACCAGTGATCGACAGGTAGGGCTGAACAATGAGCAGTTCTTC. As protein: CATSDRQVGLNNEQFF.

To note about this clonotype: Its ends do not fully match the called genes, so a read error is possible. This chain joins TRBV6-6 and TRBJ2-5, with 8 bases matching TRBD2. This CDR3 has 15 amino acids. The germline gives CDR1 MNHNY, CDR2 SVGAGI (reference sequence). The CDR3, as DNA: TGTGCCATCAGTGAACTCCCGGGGGGGCAAGAGACCCAGTACTTC. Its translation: CAISELPGGQETQYF.

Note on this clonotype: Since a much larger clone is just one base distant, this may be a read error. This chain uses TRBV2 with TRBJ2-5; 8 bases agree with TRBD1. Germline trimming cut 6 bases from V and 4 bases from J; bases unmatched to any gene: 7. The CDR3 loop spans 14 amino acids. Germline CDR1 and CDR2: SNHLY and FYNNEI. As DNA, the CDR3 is TGTGCCAGCAGGGCTGCAGGGGGCTCAGAGACCCAGTACTTC. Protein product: CASRAAGGSETQYF.

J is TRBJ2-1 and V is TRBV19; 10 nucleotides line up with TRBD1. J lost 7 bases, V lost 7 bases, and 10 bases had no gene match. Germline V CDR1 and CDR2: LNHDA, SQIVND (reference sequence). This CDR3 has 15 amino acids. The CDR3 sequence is CASKPDRGQKNEQFF. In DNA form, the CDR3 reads TGTGCCAGTAAACCTGACAGGGGGCAAAAGAATGAGCAGTTCTTC.

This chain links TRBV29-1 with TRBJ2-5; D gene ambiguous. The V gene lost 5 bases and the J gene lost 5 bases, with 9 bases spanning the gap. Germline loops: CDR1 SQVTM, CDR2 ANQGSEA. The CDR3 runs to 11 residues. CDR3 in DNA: TGCAGCGTTCGGAGAGACGAGACCCAGTACTTC. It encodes CSVRRDETQYF.

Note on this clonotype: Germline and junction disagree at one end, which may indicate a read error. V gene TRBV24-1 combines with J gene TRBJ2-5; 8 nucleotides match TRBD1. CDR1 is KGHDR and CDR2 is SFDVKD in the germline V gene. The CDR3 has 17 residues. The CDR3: CATSDLRSATGEETQCF. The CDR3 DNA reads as TGTGCCACCAGTGATTTACGTTCGGCGACAGGGGAAGAGACCCAGTGCTTC.

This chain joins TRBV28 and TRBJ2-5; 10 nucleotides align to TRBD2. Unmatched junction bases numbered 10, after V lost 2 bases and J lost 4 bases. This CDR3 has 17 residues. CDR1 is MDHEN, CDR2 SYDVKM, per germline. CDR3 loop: CASSLNPPSGSGETQYF. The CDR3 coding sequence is TGTGCCAGCAGTTTAAACCCCCCTAGCGGGAGCGGAGAGACCCAGTACTTC.